This T cell receptor (beta chain) was sequenced in a study of cytomegalovirus exposure and HLA in healthy donors (dated by TCRdb to about 2017). Study-level background: In an earlier analysis of roughly 590 of the donors, approximately 300 Gb of sequence data and roughly 100 million unique TCR beta sequences from about 190 million T cells were reported. A later analysis re-examined previously published TCR beta repertoires from several hundred donors and added high-resolution HLA genotyping to investigate patterns of TCR occurrence. On average, roughly 250,000 unique TCR beta nucleotide sequences were sequenced per donor among several hundred genotyped donors of the cohort, with around 19% of those sequences being non-productive. Roughly 5 DR-DQ haplotypes were handled as single units for association and clustering, since linkage in the cohort was strong. Rather than using new phenotypic data, the later analysis identified candidate immune exposures from TCR beta sequences and from how often those sequences occurred across donors. Of the roughly 400 genotyped donors, over 65% fell in the genetic ancestry cluster associated with self-reported Caucasian donors. Donor age, sex, ethnicity and CMV serostatus were collected together with the repertoire data. Both class I and class II loci were covered by HLA typing, at four-digit resolution. The study profiled the T cell repertoires of under 700 subjects by immunosequencing and related them to cytomegalovirus serostatus. Genome-wide SNP genotypes for about three fifths of the roughly 670 donors were used in a later genetic analysis, which treated that subset as a discovery cohort. All discovery cohort repertoires had been generated using a single sequencing platform. The number of typed donors differed by locus: roughly 620-630 for A, B, C, DRB1 and DQB1; roughly 510 for DQA1; around 610 for DPA1; and 400 to 480 for DPB1. An early release covering just under 650 HLA-typed donors comprised around 300 gigabases of sequencing data and 65 million to 100 million unique TCR sequences. The study combined high-throughput TCR immunosequencing, statistical association of individual TCRs with disease status, and machine learning to predict cytomegalovirus infection status. The study aimed to test whether signatures of past pathogen exposure could be identified by cataloging public T cell receptors. To decide whether each TCR beta V gene segment behaved as functional or pseudogenic, an earlier analysis of some 570 of the donors relied on high-throughput TCR beta sequencing. A separate validation cohort of over a hundred different subjects was used in addition to the approximately 700-subject first cohort. On the study overall, not on this receptor specifically: Most TCR sequences were seen in very few donors, while some public TCRs were found in many individuals. An association between a missense DCLRE1C variant and V-gene and J-gene trimming of TCR beta chains was found in a later genetic analysis and replicated in an independent cohort. In a later analysis, HLA-associated TCR beta chains were found to be more clonally expanded and to have lower generation probabilities than equally common non-associated chains. In an earlier analysis of several hundred of the donors, most TCR beta V segments were observed in productive rearrangements about 87% or about 30% of the time, broadly matching IMGT annotations. CMV serostatus was the only immune exposure information available for the cohort. A later analysis associated 15,000 to 20,000 TCR beta sequences with specific HLA alleles at a false discovery rate of 0.05. A cluster of highly shared sequence variants was judged likely to be a technical artifact of the sequencing pipeline. A further reported finding was that TCR beta sequences accurately predicted the HLA-A and HLA-B alleles for most subjects in the first cohort. According to a later genetic analysis, donors in an Asian-associated ancestry cluster had fewer N-insertions in productive TCRs than the approximately 700-donor mean. Only TCR beta chains were sequenced in this cohort, and the absence of alpha or paired-chain data limited detectable features. Linkage disequilibrium might explain the correlated functional status among segregating V segments, but an unknown experimental factor could not be ruled out. In a later analysis, most CMV-associated TCR beta chains were found to appear HLA-restricted, with HLA associations seemingly driven largely by CMV exposure. The earlier analysis of around 600 of the donors excluded over 15 rarely observed V segments, including chromosome 9 orphons, because counts were too low. The presence/absence analyses assumed that sequencing depth was roughly uniform across donors, and that assumption may not be true. Cytomegalovirus status was reported to be diagnosed by the classifier with high specificity and sensitivity in both the original and validation cohorts. In a later analysis, TCR association rates were found to vary across HLA loci, with the most associated TCRs seen for DRB1 alleles and the fewest for HLA-C alleles. Because HLA typing was unavailable for some donors at each locus, only the typed subset was used in association tests. A few of the identified cytomegalovirus-associated TCR beta chains were confirmed in vitro to be specific for cytomegalovirus antigens. The authors suggested that the approach could potentially be generalized to other disease states and immunological phenotypes. According to a later analysis, parvovirus B19, influenza, CMV and Epstein-Barr virus appeared linked to several top co-occurrence clusters. Assigning TCR associations to individual alleles was difficult when HLA alleles, especially DR and DQ, strongly co-occurred. Some IMGT-functional V segments, including TRBV6-2 and TRBV6-3, could not be distinguished by the 87-base-pair reads and were therefore excluded. A total of fewer than 200 TCR beta chains were listed by the study as associated with cytomegalovirus.

In total, 630 or so healthy bone marrow donors made up the cohort. Cohort members were all nominally healthy when sampled, although unrecorded immune exposures were likely present. The donor tested CMV seropositive, placing the donor among the 289 seropositive members of the cohort. Each donor provided a peripheral blood sample, and peripheral blood mononuclear cells were used for TCR beta sequencing. The Qiagen DNeasy Blood Extraction Kit was used to extract genomic DNA from the blood cell samples. Receptor amplification or capture employed the immunoSEQ multiplex PCR assay. A mixture of 60 forward primers for TCR Vbeta segments and 13 reverse primers for TCR Jbeta segments was used in the multiplex PCR. A multiplex PCR assay on genomic DNA amplified the CDR3 region of rearranged TCR beta genes. On the Illumina HiSeq System, the amplified TCR beta libraries were sequenced as 87-base-pair reads. Per the source publication's procedure: In a later analysis, 80 million or so unique TCR beta chains were counted across the roughly 670 repertoires, and some 10 million of these chains were shared by at least two donors. Raw reads were error-corrected and collapsed into unique sequences with a nearest-neighbor algorithm that merged closely related sequences to remove PCR and sequencing errors. Alignment of CDR3 sequences to IMGT reference sequences was used to assign V, D and J gene segments. For a sequence to be retained, at least a six-nucleotide match to both a V gene segment and a J gene segment was required. A rearrangement was called productive if the CDR3 had no stop codons and remained in frame with V and J, and every other rearrangement was called non-productive. CDR3 was defined according to IMGT convention as the region running from the second conserved V-encoded cysteine to the conserved J-encoded phenylalanine. In an earlier analysis of roughly 610 of the donors, sequences lacking an unambiguous match to a single V gene segment were excluded. An earlier analysis of over 450 of the donors classified V segments as functional when productive rearrangements were above 56.7% and as segregating when the standard deviation between donors was above 5%. A statistical classification framework was developed to diagnose cytomegalovirus status using the catalog of TCR beta chain sequences. A later analysis assigned V and J genes by comparing TCR nucleotide sequences with IMGT/GENE-DB human TR gene sequences. The TCRdist pipeline was used in a later analysis to assign CDR3 sequences and most-parsimonious VDJ recombination scenarios. In a later analysis, each TCR beta chain was defined by its CDR3 amino acid sequence together with its V-gene family, and reads without a unique V-gene family were excluded. A later analysis removed 592 highly shared, low-generation-probability nucleotide sequences to deal with suspected cross-contamination and a sequencing artifact. For each public chain, a later analysis derived a clonal expansion index from normalized ranks of inferred template counts within each repertoire. In a later analysis, generation probabilities were computed with a VDJ recombination model fitted to out-of-frame rearrangements, and the resulting probabilities were checked against IGoR. In a later analysis, TCR-TCR, TCR-HLA and TCR-CMV co-occurrence was scored with hypergeometric tests, and a repertoire-size bias correction was applied to TCR pairs. To estimate false discovery rates, a later analysis permuted the HLA or CMV assignments 20 times. A later analysis grouped co-occurring TCRs with DBSCAN, adding TCRdist sequence similarity when clustering within HLA-allele-positive subsets. For co-occurrence clustering, repertoires with fewer than 30,000 or more than 120,000 public chains were excluded, along with roughly five repertoires with anomalous nucleotide sharing. The table comes from immuneACCESS by way of TCRdb, which keeps in-frame sequences with V and J called. Part of the clones is missing from these tables; in studies checked, under half for an unresolved V gene and the rest for unknown reasons. V and J calls plus clone size are reproduced from that table; the DNA served to infer D and trimming. This sample is represented by some 140,000 clones; 75% to 90% of them were singletons. About 7.5% of the sample lies in the top ten.

Germline trimming: 1 base from V, 5 bases from J; junction bases outside gene matches: 5. Its CDR3 holds 15 amino acids, cysteine through phenylalanine. Kept here is only the CDR3 DNA, which spans 45 bases and is read in frame from base 1. The germline V gene (reference sequence) gives CDR1 as SGHNT and CDR2 as YYREEE. Comment on this clone: Which antigen it targets is not known. The record has no base qualities; no much larger clone is one base away.

Material for sequencing was PBMCs. This TCR was recovered from a woman in her 50s in good health and CMV-seropositive. Here the chain combines TRBV5-4 and TRBJ2-7; a stretch of 11 junction bases matches TRBD1. The DNA is TGTGCCAGCAGCTTGTTAGGACAGGGGGCTCACGAGCAGTACTTC. Its amino acids are CASSLLGQGAHEQYF.